This T cell receptor (beta chain) was sequenced in a study of T cell changes during pregnancy in multiple sclerosis. TCRdb's copy holds only in-frame clones and misses some; the assay was immunoSEQ multiplex PCR. The repertoire has roughly 43,000 clones, roughly 91% of them found once; the top ten carry over 0.55%. The CDR3 consists of 16 residues. Germline loops: CDR1 LGHNA, CDR2 YSLEER. The germline V and J ends were trimmed by 0 bases and 2 bases, with 13 bases remaining between them. This rearrangement joins TRBV4-3 to TRBJ1-2; D uncertain. The sequences come from CD4+ T cells from peripheral blood mononuclear cells, collected in the third trimester of pregnancy. The TCR originated in a female donor with multiple sclerosis, enrolled in a pregnancy study. The chain's CDR3 is CASSQDSVAGNYGYTF. CDR3 DNA sequence: TGCGCCAGCAGCCAAGATAGCGTCGCGGGGAACTATGGCTACACCTTC.